This TCR beta chain was captured by sequencing in a study of T cells in Graves' hyperthyroidism and ophthalmopathy. Amplification of TCR beta CDR3 regions was performed using RNA transcripts as template. Initially, a first-round RT-PCR of the TCR CDR3 employed the HTBI primer set. MiXCR was run by TCRdb on the multiplex PCR reads, yielding one entry per CDR3 protein. The data hold about 690,000 distinct CDR3 sequences, with around 15% observed a single time. The sequence was obtained from a middle-aged man with Graves' hyperthyroidism. Sequenced sample: blood.

The CDR3 region has the DNA TGTGCCAGCAGTGAACCGGGACTTCAGAAATACGAGCAGTACTTC. It translates to CASSEPGLQKYEQYF. V and J are TRBV27 and TRBJ2-7; the D gene is possibly TRBD2 (6 bases). The germline gives CDR1 MNHEY, CDR2 SMNVEV (reference sequence). This CDR3 has 15 residues. Between the trimmed V and J ends, which lost 5 bases and 4 bases, there was a span of 18 bases.